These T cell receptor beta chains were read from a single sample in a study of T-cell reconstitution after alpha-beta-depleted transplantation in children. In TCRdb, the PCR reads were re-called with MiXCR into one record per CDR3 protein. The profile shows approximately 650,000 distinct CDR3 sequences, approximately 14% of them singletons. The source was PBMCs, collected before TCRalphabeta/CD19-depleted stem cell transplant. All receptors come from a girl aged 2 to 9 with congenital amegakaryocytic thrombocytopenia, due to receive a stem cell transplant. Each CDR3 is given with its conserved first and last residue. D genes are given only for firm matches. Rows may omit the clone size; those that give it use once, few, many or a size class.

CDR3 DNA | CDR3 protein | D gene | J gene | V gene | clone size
TGCAGTGCTCCCTCGCAGGGGGCCTACAATGAGCAGTTCTTC | CSAPSQGAYNEQFF | TRBD1 | TRBJ2-1 | TRBV20-1 | many
TGTGCCACCAGCAGGTCTGGACAAGGGGAGGTGCAGTACTTC | CATSRSGQGEVQYF | . | TRBJ2-7 | TRBV15 | .
TGTGCCATCAGGCCTTCCGACAGGGAAGATCAGCCCCAGCATTTT | CAIRPSDREDQPQHF | TRBD1 | TRBJ1-5 | TRBV10-3 | .
TGTGCCAGCAGTGAACAGGGGGGGAAAGGGAACTTC | CASSEQGGKGNF | . | TRBJ2-7 | TRBV12-3/TRBV12-4 | .
TGTGCCAGCAGCCCGGGGACCGCGAGCACAGATACGCAGTATTTT | CASSPGTASTDTQYF | . | TRBJ2-3 | TRBV7-3 | .
TGTGCCATCAGTGAGTCAGTCACGTACGAGCAGTACTTC | CAISESVTYEQYF | . | TRBJ2-7 | TRBV10-3 | few
TGTGCCAGCAGCCCAGCTGAGACCCAGTACTTC | CASSPAETQYF | . | TRBJ2-5 | TRBV12-3/TRBV12-4 | many
TGTGCCATCAGTGAGACTAGTGATGAGCAGTTCTTC | CAISETSDEQFF | . | TRBJ2-1 | TRBV10-3 | many
TGTGCCAGCAGCTTCGGACTAGCGGGAGGCCGCGAGACCCAGTACTTC | CASSFGLAGGRETQYF | TRBD2 | TRBJ2-5 | TRBV7-2 | .
TGTGCCGCCACCGCTAGCGGGAGGGGATACGAGCAGTACTTC | CAATASGRGYEQYF | TRBD2 | TRBJ2-7 | TRBV6-1 | .
TGTGCCAGCAGTAGCCTAGGGGGGCGTTGGGAGACCCAGTACTTC | CASSSLGGRWETQYF | . | TRBJ2-5 | TRBV12-3/TRBV12-4 | .
TGCAGTGCTAGAGTGGTCCAGGACTGGGGCTACACCTTC | CSARVVQDWGYTF | . | TRBJ1-2 | TRBV20-1 | many
TGTGCCAGCAGCTTAGGGACAGGGGATGGCTACACCTTC | CASSLGTGDGYTF | TRBD1 | TRBJ1-2 | TRBV7-9 | many
TGCGCCAGCAGCTTGACCGGACAGGGAAGGGGTACGAATGAAGCTTTCTTT | CASSLTGQGRGTNEAFF | TRBD1 | TRBJ1-1 | TRBV5-1 | many
TGCAGCGTTCAAGCTAGCGGCACCGGGGAGCTGTTTTTT | CSVQASGTGELFF | TRBD2 | TRBJ2-2 | TRBV29-1 | .
TGTGCCAGCAGTCCACTCCTGGGGACAGGTCCCGGGGAGCTGTTTTTT | CASSPLLGTGPGELFF | TRBD1 | TRBJ2-2 | TRBV12-3/TRBV12-4 | .
TGTGCCAGCTCACCACCTGCGACAGCGGGAGCTAGCACAGATACGCAGTATTTT | CASSPPATAGASTDTQYF | TRBD2 | TRBJ2-3 | TRBV18 | many
TGTGCCAGCAGCACCCTGGGGGAGCAGTACTTC | CASSTLGEQYF | . | TRBJ2-7 | TRBV5-5 | many
TGTGCCAGCAGTTCGAGGACTAGCGGGATGTACAATGAGCAGTTCTTC | CASSSRTSGMYNEQFF | TRBD2 | TRBJ2-1 | TRBV12-3/TRBV12-4 | .
TGCAGCGTTACCCCTCTCGGGGGCTTCTCTGGGGCCAACGTCCTGACTTTC | CSVTPLGGFSGANVLTF | . | TRBJ2-6 | TRBV29-1 | few
TGTGCCAGCAGGGTACTGACTAGCGGGAGTAATGAGCAGTTCTTC | CASRVLTSGSNEQFF | TRBD2 | TRBJ2-1 | TRBV7-9 | .
TGTGCCAGCGGCTTCACAGGGTCTAATGAAAAACTGTTTTTT | CASGFTGSNEKLFF | . | TRBJ1-4 | TRBV12-3/TRBV12-4 | many
TGTGCCAGCCGTGACCAGCGAGAAACCTACGAGCAGTACTTC | CASRDQRETYEQYF | . | TRBJ2-7 | TRBV28 | many
TGTGCCACCAGGGGGACAAGACCCTACGAGCAGTACTTC | CATRGTRPYEQYF | TRBD1 | TRBJ2-7 | TRBV19 | few
TGCGCCAGCAGCGATCTAGCGAGTAGCACAGATACGCAGTATTTT | CASSDLASSTDTQYF | . | TRBJ2-3 | TRBV5-1 | many
TGTGCCAGCAGTAGACGGGAGGCCTACGAGCAGTACTTC | CASSRREAYEQYF | TRBD2 | TRBJ2-7 | TRBV6-6 | .
TGTGCCAGCAGCTTAGGGTCAAGGGGTGGGGAAAAACTGTTTTTT | CASSLGSRGGEKLFF | . | TRBJ1-4 | TRBV7-8 | .
TGCAGTGTCGAGACAGGGATAGTAGGTGAGCAGTTCTTC | CSVETGIVGEQFF | TRBD1 | TRBJ2-1 | TRBV20-1 | .
TGTGCCAGCACTATGTACAATGAGCAGTTCTTC | CASTMYNEQFF | . | TRBJ2-1 | TRBV12-3/TRBV12-4 | many
TGTGCCAGCAGTCGAACAGGGGGAAGCTCCTACGAGCAGTACTTC | CASSRTGGSSYEQYF | TRBD1 | TRBJ2-7 | TRBV12-3/TRBV12-4 | few
TGCAGCGTTGAAGGGGGGCAGGGTAAATATGGCTACACCTTC | CSVEGGQGKYGYTF | . | TRBJ1-2 | TRBV29-1 | many
TGTGCCATCCAGGAGACCCCAGGGCAGACCCAGTACTTC | CAIQETPGQTQYF | . | TRBJ2-5 | TRBV28 | many
TGTGCCTGGAGTGTACGAACGGGAGCTGGCGCAGATACGCAGTATTTT | CAWSVRTGAGADTQYF | . | TRBJ2-3 | TRBV30 | .
TGTGCCAGCAGTGAAAGCTGGGGGGGTATTAATGGCTACACCTTC | CASSESWGGINGYTF | . | TRBJ1-2 | TRBV6-1 | few